The 19 T cell receptor beta chains listed next were all sequenced from one sample in a study of shared clonotypes between healthy human individuals. This table comes from immunoSEQ multiplex PCR, and its TCRdb copy is limited to in-frame clones, with some not included. The sample includes more than 2 million clones, about 94% of them seen just once. As defined, naive CD8 cells were CD45RO-negative and positively selected for CCR7, with terminally differentiated effector memory CD45RA+ cells excluded. What was sequenced was naive CD8+ T cells from PBMCs. The receptor source for this set is a man between 18 and 29 years old in good health. Some clones in this sample may be carry-over from other donors' samples.

This clone is a singleton in its sample. Other nucleotide sequences in the sample specify the same CDR3. The chain combines TRBV28 with TRBJ1-5; 8 bases match TRBD1. Germline CDR1 and CDR2: MDHEN and SYDVKM. The CDR3 covers 14 residues. V lost 6 bases and J lost 2; bases outside the gene matches: 3. CDR3 coding DNA: TGTGCCAGCAGGTGGACAGGGCGCAATCAGCCCCAGCATTTT. Translating gives CASRWTGRNQPQHF.

The rearrangement joins TRBV27 to TRBJ2-1; D may be TRBD2 (5 bases). The CDR3 totals 15 residues. Trimming shortened V by 7 bases and J by 7 bases, and 20 bases separated the two germline ends. The germline CDR1 and CDR2 sequences are MNHEY and SMNVEV (reference sequence). The DNA for the CDR3 is TGTGCCAGCAAACTAGGGAACTTCGGATTTAATGAGCAGTTCTTC. Protein product: CASKLGNFGFNEQFF.

This chain connects TRBV27 to TRBJ2-3, with D uncertain. The CDR3 runs to 16 residues. Between the trimmed V and J ends, which lost 1 base and 4 bases, there was a span of 15 bases. Germline CDR1 reads MNHEY; CDR2 reads SMNVEV (reference sequence). CDR3 loop: CASSLLGPEIPDTQYF. CDR3 in DNA: TGTGCCAGCAGTTTATTGGGTCCCGAGATCCCAGATACGCAGTATTTT.

For this clone: Additional DNA sequences in this sample encode the identical CDR3. This sequence joins TRBV9 and TRBJ1-1; a weak D match, TRBD1 (5 bases). The V end was cut by 3 bases, the J end by 4 bases, with 10 bases between. From germline, CDR1 is SGDLS and CDR2 YYNGEE. The CDR3 totals 13 residues. CDR3 nucleotides: TGTGCCAGCAGCGGCGGGGGGAGCACTGAAGCTTTCTTT. Its protein is CASSGGGSTEAFF.

Points on this clone: The same CDR3 can be traced to other DNA sequences in this sample. The J gene is TRBJ2-7, the V gene TRBV27; D not certain. Germline V gene data show CDR1 as MNHEY and CDR2 as SMNVEV (reference sequence). V dropped 0 bases and J dropped 1 base, with 7 bases sitting between them. There are 14 residues in the CDR3. CDR3 in DNA: TGTGCCAGCAGTTTATCGGAATCGTCCTACGAGCAGTACTTC. Translated, it gives CASSLSESSYEQYF.

The chain employs TRBV13 and TRBJ1-3; perhaps TRBD1 as D (6 bases). With 0 bases removed from V and 4 bases from J, the gap between germline ends came to 13 bases. In germline, CDR1 is PRHDT, CDR2 FYEKMQ (reference sequence). The CDR3 is made up of 16 amino acids. The CDR3 reads CASSLGEGVDGNTIYF. CDR3 DNA: TGTGCCAGCAGCTTAGGAGAGGGGGTCGACGGAAACACCATATATTTT.

This CDR3 reads CASYKGPNSIQYF. CDR3 nucleotides: TGTGCCAGCTACAAGGGTCCGAACTCCATTCAGTACTTC. The rearrangement links TRBV6-5 to TRBJ2-4; D call uncertain. Germline CDR1 MNHEY, CDR2 SVGAGI. With 8 bases removed from V and 9 bases from J, the gap between germline ends came to 17 bases. This CDR3 contains 13 residues.

The V and J genes are TRBV28 and TRBJ1-5; D is ambiguous. The V end was cut by 7 bases, the J end by 2 bases, with 6 bases between. The CDR3 contains 12 residues. Germline CDR1 and CDR2: MDHEN and SYDVKM. CDR3 nucleotide sequence: TGTGCCAGCAATTACGGCAATCAGCCCCAGCATTTT. Translation: CASNYGNQPQHF.

The rearrangement uses TRBV27 and TRBJ2-7; D may be TRBD1 (5 bases). Germline CDR1 is MNHEY and CDR2 is SMNVEV (reference sequence). This CDR3 region has 14 residues. Trimming removed 6 bases at V and 2 bases at J, with 14 bases between. The CDR3: CASRARVQPYEQYF. DNA of the CDR3: TGTGCCAGCAGGGCCAGGGTCCAACCCTACGAGCAGTACTTC.

This chain uses TRBV9 with TRBJ1-1; a possible D gene is TRBD1 (5 bases). The ends were cut back, 4 bases at V and 0 bases at J, with 13 bases in the middle. Germline V gives CDR1 SGDLS, CDR2 YYNGEE. The CDR3 is 15 residues long. DNA of the CDR3: TGTGCCAGCAGCCCGACAATGGGGCTGAACACTGAAGCTTTCTTT. Translation gives CASSPTMGLNTEAFF. Looking up the rest from reference TRBV9 and TRBJ1-1 gives the full variable domain: DSGVTQTPKHLITATGQRVTLRCSPRSGDLSVYWYQQSLDQGLQFLIQYYNGEERAKGNILERFSAQQFPDLHSELNLSSLELGDSALYFCASSPTMGLNTEAFFGQGTRLTVV.

With respect to this clone: The junction departs from germline at one end; a sequencing error may be responsible. The rearrangement joins TRBV6-5 to TRBJ1-1; D possibly corresponds to TRBD1 (5 bases). Germline CDR1 is MNHEY and CDR2 is SVGAGI. There are 13 residues in the CDR3. Written as DNA, the CDR3 is TGTGCCAACAGTGTAACAGGAAACACTGAAGCTTTCTTT. It is translated as CANSVTGNTEAFF.

The chain couples TRBV5-6 to TRBJ1-2; no reliable D call. Germline V lookup: CDR1 SGHDT, CDR2 YYEEEE. The germline V and J ends were trimmed by 5 bases and 6 bases, with 20 bases remaining between them. This CDR3 has 15 residues. The CDR3: CASRTEKVVKDGYTF. The CDR3 DNA reads TGTGCCAGCAGAACAGAAAAGGTAGTGAAGGATGGCTACACCTTC.

The chain links TRBV7-9 to TRBJ1-1, with D maybe TRBD1 (6 bases). CDR1 is SEHNR, CDR2 FQNEAQ, per germline (reference sequence). Trimming removed 8 bases at V and 6 bases at J, with 13 bases between. The CDR3 consists of 12 residues. In DNA form, the CDR3 reads TGTGCCAGCTGCAGGGGCCAAGCTGAAGCTTTCTTT. Protein: CASCRGQAEAFF.

CDR3 nucleotides: TGTGCCAGCAGTGAAGGTAGGGAGGAAGGCTACGAGCAGTACTTC. Protein: CASSEGREEGYEQYF. The V and J genes are TRBV2 and TRBJ2-7, with D possibly TRBD2 on 6 matching bases. The CDR3 consists of 15 residues. V was trimmed by 1 base and J by 3 bases, leaving 13 bases between them. Germline assignment: CDR1 SNHLY and CDR2 FYNNEI.

The chain's CDR3 is CASSFDKNTGELFF. CDR3 bases: TGTGCCAGCAGCTTCGACAAGAACACCGGGGAGCTGTTTTTT. The V call is TRBV28, the J call TRBJ2-2; D uncertain. The CDR3 is made up of 14 amino acids. The V gene's germline CDR1 is MDHEN and CDR2 SYDVKM. The V gene lost 6 bases and the J gene lost 1 base, with 9 bases spanning the gap.

This chain links TRBV6-1 with TRBJ2-3, with D perhaps matching TRBD2 (6 bases). Trimming took 4 bases from V and 4 from J, leaving 21 bases between them. Germline-derived CDR1 and CDR2 are MNHNS and SASEGT. This CDR3 comprises 17 residues. The CDR3 sequence is CASSGLLAPVVADTQYF. The CDR3 DNA reads as TGTGCCAGCAGTGGATTACTAGCCCCCGTCGTCGCAGATACGCAGTATTTT.

The genes are TRBV27 and TRBJ2-2, with D possibly called TRBD1 or TRBD2 (7 bases each). V was trimmed by 5 bases and J by 6 bases, leaving 13 bases between them. In germline, CDR1 is MNHEY, CDR2 SMNVEV (reference sequence). This CDR3 is built from 14 residues. The CDR3 DNA reads TGTGCCAGCAGTCCAGGGGGGGTTGCCGGGGAGCTGTTTTTT. It is translated as CASSPGGVAGELFF.

The chain recombines TRBV7-9 with TRBJ2-7; no definite D call. Germline loops: CDR1 SEHNR, CDR2 FQNEAQ (reference sequence). The V and J ends lost 6 bases and 0 bases respectively, with 9 bases between them. CDR3 length: 13 amino acids. CDR3 protein: CASRSALSYEQYF. The DNA for the CDR3 is TGTGCCAGCAGGAGTGCCCTCTCCTACGAGCAGTACTTC.

The chain employs TRBV15 and TRBJ1-2, with 7 bases matching TRBD1. With V trimmed by 3 bases and J by 6 bases, 10 bases remained unmatched. This CDR3 has 15 residues. The germline V gene has CDR1 LNHNV and CDR2 YYDKDF (reference sequence). Here the CDR3 reads CATSSLQGYWDGYTF. Here the CDR3 DNA reads TGTGCCACCAGCAGCTTACAGGGGTATTGGGATGGCTACACCTTC.